This T cell receptor beta chain was observed in a study of radiotherapy plus CTLA-4 blockade in lung cancer. Patients had chemo-refractory metastatic non-small-cell lung cancer and received focal radiation plus CTLA-4 blockade that used ipilimumab. The repertoire was sequenced with immunoSEQ multiplex PCR; TCRdb's copy has only in-frame clones and lacks some. Of roughly 98,000 clones listed, approximately 78% were seen once; the top ten hold roughly 3.5%. CDR3 length: 14 residues. Trimming removed 4 bases from V and 10 bases from J; junction bases left unmatched: 7. Per the germline V gene, CDR1 is MDHEN and CDR2 is SYDVKM.

This rearrangement joins TRBV28 to TRBJ1-1; 12 nucleotides agree with TRBD1. The clonotype comes from a human donor with non-small cell lung cancer who had a partial response to radiotherapy plus ipilimumab. The starting material was peripheral blood, obtained from a patient treated with radiotherapy plus ipilimumab. The CDR3, as DNA: TGTGCCAGCAGTTCGGGACAGGGGGCTGTGGGAGCTTTCTTT. The encoded protein is CASSSGQGAVGAFF.